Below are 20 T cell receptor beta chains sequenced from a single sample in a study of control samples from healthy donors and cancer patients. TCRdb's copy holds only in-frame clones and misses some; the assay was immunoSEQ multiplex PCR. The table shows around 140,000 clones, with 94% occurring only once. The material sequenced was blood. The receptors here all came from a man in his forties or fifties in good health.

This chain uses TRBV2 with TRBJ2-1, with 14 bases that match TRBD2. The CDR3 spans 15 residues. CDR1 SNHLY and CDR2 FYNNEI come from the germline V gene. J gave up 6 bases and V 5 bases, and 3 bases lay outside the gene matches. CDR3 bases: TGTGCCAGCAGTAGACTAGCGGGGGGGCCCAATGAGCAGTTCTTC. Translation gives CASSRLAGGPNEQFF.

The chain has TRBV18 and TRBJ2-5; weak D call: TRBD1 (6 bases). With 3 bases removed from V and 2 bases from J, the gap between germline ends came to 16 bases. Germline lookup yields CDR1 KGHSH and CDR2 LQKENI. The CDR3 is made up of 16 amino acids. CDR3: CASSPQGQVIQETQYF. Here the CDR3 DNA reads TGTGCCAGCTCACCCCAGGGGCAGGTAATACAAGAGACCCAGTACTTC.

The CDR3 DNA reads as TGTGCCAGCAGTTACTCTGGGCAGAAGAATGAAAAACTGTTTTTT. Its protein is CASSYSGQKNEKLFF. V and J are TRBV6-5 and TRBJ1-4; D remains ambiguous. The CDR3 is made up of 15 amino acids. Germline V gene sequence: CDR1 MNHEY, CDR2 SVGAGI. V gave up 0 bases and J gave up 5 bases, with 10 bases separating them.

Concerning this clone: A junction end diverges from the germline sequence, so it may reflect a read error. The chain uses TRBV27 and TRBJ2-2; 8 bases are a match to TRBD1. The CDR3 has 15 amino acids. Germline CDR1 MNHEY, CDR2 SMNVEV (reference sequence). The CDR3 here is CASSFRTGNAGELFF. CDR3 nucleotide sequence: TGTGCCAGCAGTTTTCGGACAGGGAACGCCGGGGAGCTGTTTTTT.

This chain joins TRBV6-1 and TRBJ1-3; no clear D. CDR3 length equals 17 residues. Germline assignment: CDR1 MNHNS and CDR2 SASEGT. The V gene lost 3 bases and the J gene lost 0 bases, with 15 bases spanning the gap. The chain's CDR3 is CASSDRSGIASGNTIYF. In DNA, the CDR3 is TGTGCCAGCAGTGACCGATCGGGGATCGCCTCTGGAAACACCATATATTTT.

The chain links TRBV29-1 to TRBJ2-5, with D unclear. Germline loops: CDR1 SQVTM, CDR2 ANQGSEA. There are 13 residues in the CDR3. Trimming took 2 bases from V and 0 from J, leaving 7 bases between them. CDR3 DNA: TGCAGCGTTGAATTCGGGTACCAAGAGACCCAGTACTTC. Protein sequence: CSVEFGYQETQYF.

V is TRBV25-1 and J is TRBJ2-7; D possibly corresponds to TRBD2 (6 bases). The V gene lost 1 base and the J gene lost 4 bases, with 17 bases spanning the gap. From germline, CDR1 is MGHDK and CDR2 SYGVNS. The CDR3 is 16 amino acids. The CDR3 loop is CASSELSGEKVYEQYF. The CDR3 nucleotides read TGTGCCAGCAGTGAATTATCGGGGGAAAAAGTTTACGAGCAGTACTTC.

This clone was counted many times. CDR3 nucleotides: TGTGCCAGCAGTTCGGAATTATACGGGACAGGGTCTGAAGCTTTCTTT. Protein sequence: CASSSELYGTGSEAFF. The gene calls are TRBV6-2 or TRBV6-3 and TRBJ1-1, with TRBD1 identical over 9 bases. The V gene end was trimmed by 4 bases and the J gene end by 6 bases; junction bases not matched to a gene: 12. Germline V CDR1 and CDR2: MNHEY, SVGEGT. This CDR3 spans 16 amino acids.

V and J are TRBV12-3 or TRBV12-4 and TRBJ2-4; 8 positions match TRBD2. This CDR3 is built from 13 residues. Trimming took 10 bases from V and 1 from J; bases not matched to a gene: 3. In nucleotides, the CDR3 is TGTGCCATCTCGGGGGGGGCCAAAAACATTCAGTACTTC. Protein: CAISGGAKNIQYF.

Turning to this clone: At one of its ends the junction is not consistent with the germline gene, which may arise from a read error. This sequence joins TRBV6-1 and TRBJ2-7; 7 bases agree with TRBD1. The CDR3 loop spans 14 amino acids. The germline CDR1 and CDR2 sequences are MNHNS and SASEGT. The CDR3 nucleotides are TGTGCCAGTAGTGAAGGACAGGTTTACTACGAGCAGTACTTC. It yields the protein CASSEGQVYYEQYF.

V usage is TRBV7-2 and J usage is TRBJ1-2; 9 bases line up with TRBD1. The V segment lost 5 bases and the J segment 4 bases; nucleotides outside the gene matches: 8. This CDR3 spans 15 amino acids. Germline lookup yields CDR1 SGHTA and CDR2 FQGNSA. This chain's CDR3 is CASSQGQGNFYGYTF. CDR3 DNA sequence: TGTGCCAGCAGCCAAGGACAGGGGAACTTCTATGGCTACACCTTC.

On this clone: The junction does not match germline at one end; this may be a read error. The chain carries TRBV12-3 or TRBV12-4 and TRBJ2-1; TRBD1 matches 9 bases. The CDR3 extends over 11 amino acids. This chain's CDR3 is CASSFRGQGVF. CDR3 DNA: TGTGCCAGCAGTTTTAGGGGACAGGGCGTCTTC.

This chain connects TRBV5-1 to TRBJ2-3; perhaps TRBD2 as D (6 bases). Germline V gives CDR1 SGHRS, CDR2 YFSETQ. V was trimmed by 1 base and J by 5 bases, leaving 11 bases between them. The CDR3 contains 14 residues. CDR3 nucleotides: TGCGCCAGCAGCTTGAACGGGGGTGGAGATACGCAGTATTTT. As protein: CASSLNGGGDTQYF.

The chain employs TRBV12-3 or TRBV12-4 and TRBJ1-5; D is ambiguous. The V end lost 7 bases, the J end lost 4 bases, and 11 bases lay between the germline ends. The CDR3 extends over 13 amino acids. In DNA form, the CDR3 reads TGTGCCAGCACCTCCTCGGGAAATCAGCCCCAGCATTTT. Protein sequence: CASTSSGNQPQHF.

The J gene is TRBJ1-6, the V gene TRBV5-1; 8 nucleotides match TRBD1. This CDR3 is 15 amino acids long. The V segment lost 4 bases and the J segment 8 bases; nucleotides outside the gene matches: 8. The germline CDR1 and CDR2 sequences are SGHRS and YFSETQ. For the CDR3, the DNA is TGCGCCAGCAGCAGTGGACAGGGAAAGGATTCACCCCTCCACTTT. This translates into CASSSGQGKDSPLHF.

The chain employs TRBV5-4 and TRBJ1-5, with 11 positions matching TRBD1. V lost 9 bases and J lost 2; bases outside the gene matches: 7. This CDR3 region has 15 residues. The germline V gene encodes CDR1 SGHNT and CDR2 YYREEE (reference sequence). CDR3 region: CATWTGGGGNQPQHF. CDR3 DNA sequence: TGTGCCACCTGGACAGGGGGCGGGGGCAATCAGCCCCAGCATTTT.

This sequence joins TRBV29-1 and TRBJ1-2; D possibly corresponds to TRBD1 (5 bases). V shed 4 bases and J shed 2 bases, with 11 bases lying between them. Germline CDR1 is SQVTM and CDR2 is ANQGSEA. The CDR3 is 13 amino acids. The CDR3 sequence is CSVVGDANYGYTF. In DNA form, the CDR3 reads TGCAGCGTTGTAGGGGACGCGAACTATGGCTACACCTTC.

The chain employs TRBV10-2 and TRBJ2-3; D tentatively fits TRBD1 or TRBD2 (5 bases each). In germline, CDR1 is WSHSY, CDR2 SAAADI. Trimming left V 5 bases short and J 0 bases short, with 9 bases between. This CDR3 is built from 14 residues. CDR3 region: CASSSGPSTDTQYF. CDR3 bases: TGCGCCAGCAGTTCGGGACCGAGCACAGATACGCAGTATTTT.

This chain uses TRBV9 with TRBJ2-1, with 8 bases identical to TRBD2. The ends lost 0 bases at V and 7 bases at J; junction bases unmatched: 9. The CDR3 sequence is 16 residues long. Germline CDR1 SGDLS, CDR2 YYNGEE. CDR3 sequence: CASSVGGAGVFNEQFF. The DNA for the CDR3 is TGTGCCAGCAGCGTAGGGGGAGCGGGAGTATTTAATGAGCAGTTCTTC.

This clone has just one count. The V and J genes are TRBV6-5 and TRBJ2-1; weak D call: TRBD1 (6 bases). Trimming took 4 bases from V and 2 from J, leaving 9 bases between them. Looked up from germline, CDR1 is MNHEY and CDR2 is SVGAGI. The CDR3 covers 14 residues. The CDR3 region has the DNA TGTGCCAGCAGTTCCAGGGGCGCCTACAATGAGCAGTTCTTC. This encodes CASSSRGAYNEQFF.